Each of the 27 T cell receptor beta chains below was sequenced from the same sample in a study of T-cell reconstitution after alpha-beta-depleted transplantation in children listed by TCRdb under 2016. Reading the label with the study, this specimen's treatment or condition is: allogeneic hematopoietic cell transplantation with graft depleted of TCRalphabeta T cells and CD19 B cells. Library construction relied on PCR. Sequencer: Illumina HiSeq 2500. To normalize quantification of the TCRbeta repertoire, the TCR libraries were built with molecular barcoding that relied on unique molecular identifiers. The raw public reads went through TCRdb reprocessing: fastp at Q25, MiXCR clone calling, in-frame beta chains kept. Rows matching on CDR3 protein sequence are summarized as one entry with the most common DNA and genes. This sample is represented by about 440,000 distinct CDR3 sequences; around two fifths of them were singletons. 25% to 30% of the sample belongs to the ten largest clones.

The material sequenced was PBMCs, taken before TCRalphabeta/CD19-depleted stem cell transplant. The receptors shown here come from a girl aged 2 to 9 with aplastic anemia, due to receive a stem cell transplant.

Worth noting for this clonotype: Germline is not matched at one junction end, which may reflect a read error. V usage is TRBV20-1 and J usage is TRBJ1-2; D gene unclear. Per the germline V gene, CDR1 is DFQATT and CDR2 is SNEGSKA (reference sequence). This CDR3 spans 12 amino acids. CDR3 DNA sequence: TGCAGTACTAGAGATGGCGGTTATGGCTACACCTTC. It codes for CSTRDGGYGYTF.

The gene calls are TRBV29-1 and TRBJ1-4; the D gene is possibly TRBD1 (6 bases). V was pared by 4 bases and J by 5 bases, with 8 bases between. This CDR3 region has 12 residues. CDR1 and CDR2 from the germline V gene are SQVTM and ANQGSEA. CDR3 protein: CSVVDRNEKLFF. In DNA, the CDR3 is TGCAGCGTTGTGGACAGAAATGAAAAACTGTTTTTT.

The chain is built from TRBV20-1 and TRBJ2-1; D remains unclear. The CDR3 covers 11 residues. Germline V CDR1 and CDR2: DFQATT, SNEGSKA (reference sequence). Deletions cut 3 bases from V and 12 bases from J, with 12 bases between. DNA of the CDR3: TGCAGTGCTAGTGTGAACTCCCGGCAGTTCTTC. The encoded protein is CSASVNSRQFF.

This clonotype was seen a handful of times. The chain carries TRBV4-1 and TRBJ1-1, with TRBD1 matching 9 bases. The CDR3 extends over 13 amino acids. Trimming at V came to 9 bases and at J to 1 base, leaving 3 bases not matched to a gene. The germline gives CDR1 MGHRA, CDR2 YSYEKL. The CDR3 region is CASWGQGNTEAFF. CDR3 DNA sequence: TGCGCCAGTTGGGGACAGGGGAACACTGAAGCTTTCTTT.

The J gene is TRBJ2-4, the V gene TRBV21-1. TRBV21-1 is classified as a pseudogene. This CDR3 spans 15 amino acids. CDR3 residues: CASSKVALAKNIQYF. CDR3 DNA: TGTGCCAGCAGCAAAGTTGCATTAGCCAAAAACATTCAGTACTTC.

This rearrangement joins TRBV20-1 to TRBJ1-1; tentative D call: TRBD1 (5 bases). The germline CDR1 and CDR2 sequences are DFQATT and SNEGSKA (reference sequence). This CDR3 has 13 residues. The V end lost 5 bases, the J end lost 6 bases, and 16 bases lay between the germline ends. The CDR3 DNA is TGCAGTGCTCAGAGGAGCCAGGGCCCTGAAGCTTTCTTT. Translation: CSAQRSQGPEAFF.

This clonotype turned up a few times. CDR3 amino acids: CSARVSGGPARNEQFF. CDR3 sequence (DNA): TGCAGTGCTAGAGTCTCGGGAGGGCCTGCCAGGAATGAGCAGTTCTTC. The chain recombines TRBV20-1 with TRBJ2-1; 8 positions match TRBD2. The CDR3 has 16 residues. Per the germline V gene, CDR1 is DFQATT and CDR2 is SNEGSKA (reference sequence). The J segment lost 7 bases and the V segment lost 1 base, leaving 12 bases of the junction unmatched.

This clonotype was detected ten times or more. The J gene is TRBJ2-1, the V gene TRBV5-1, with a weak D call TRBD2 (6 bases). V was shortened by 4 bases and J by 2 bases, with 13 bases between the two germline ends. Germline V gene lookup returns CDR1 SGHRS and CDR2 YFSETQ. The CDR3 contains 15 residues. DNA of the CDR3: TGCGCCAGCAGCCAGACTAGGATGGCCTACAATGAGCAGTTCTTC. Protein sequence: CASSQTRMAYNEQFF.

This clonotype was observed a handful of times. The rearrangement links TRBV20-1 to TRBJ1-5; D may be TRBD1 (6 bases). The CDR3 is 16 residues long. V gave up 7 bases and J gave up 4 bases, with 23 bases separating them. CDR1 is DFQATT and CDR2 is SNEGSKA in the germline V gene (reference sequence). The CDR3 here is CSGKGVGGAVNQPQHF. In DNA form, the CDR3 reads TGCAGTGGGAAAGGGGTCGGGGGCGCGGTTAATCAGCCCCAGCATTTT.

V is TRBV20-1 and J is TRBJ2-1; TRBD2 aligns across 11 bases. Losses at the gene ends were 2 bases for V and 8 bases for J; bases not matched to a gene: 8. Germline V gene lookup returns CDR1 DFQATT and CDR2 SNEGSKA (reference sequence). The CDR3 loop spans 15 amino acids. CDR3 in amino acids: CSARSLAGVGHEQFF. The CDR3 DNA reads TGCAGTGCTAGATCACTAGCGGGAGTAGGGCATGAGCAGTTCTTC.

The chain joins TRBV12-3 or TRBV12-4 to TRBJ2-4; no reliable D call. The CDR3 is 14 residues long. Between the trimmed V and J ends, which lost 3 bases and 6 bases, there was a span of 12 bases. CDR3 sequence (DNA): TGTGCCAGCAGTTTCCGCAGCCTAGGAAACATTCAGTACTTC. Protein sequence: CASSFRSLGNIQYF.

The chain links TRBV12-3 or TRBV12-4 to TRBJ2-1, with 9 bases lining up with TRBD1. This CDR3 region has 15 residues. Germline trimming cut 6 bases from V and 7 bases from J; bases unmatched to any gene: 10. CDR3 amino acids: CASRPDRGGINEQFF. CDR3 DNA: TGTGCCAGCAGACCAGACAGGGGGGGTATTAATGAGCAGTTCTTC.

This clonotype was counted between two and nine times. The chain has TRBV7-9 and TRBJ2-7; 8 bases align to TRBD1. V lost 5 bases, J lost 4 bases, and 7 bases stayed unmatched. CDR3 length: 14 amino acids. Germline CDR1 SEHNR, CDR2 FQNEAQ (reference sequence). This chain's CDR3 is CASSISGGSYEQYF. Here the CDR3 DNA reads TGTGCCAGCAGCATATCAGGGGGCTCGTACGAGCAGTACTTC.

The rearrangement uses TRBV7-9 and TRBJ1-5, with 8 bases identical to TRBD1. The CDR3 contains 15 residues. Losses at the gene ends were 3 bases for V and 8 bases for J; bases not matched to a gene: 9. Germline values: CDR1 SEHNR, CDR2 FQNEAQ (reference sequence). CDR3 sequence (DNA): TGTGCCAGCAGCTTCGGGGACAGGCTGGTGGAGCCCCAGCATTTT. Protein sequence: CASSFGDRLVEPQHF.

This chain joins TRBV29-1 and TRBJ2-2; D is unclear. The length of the CDR3 is 13 residues. Trimming left V 4 bases short and J 3 bases short, with 9 bases between. CDR1 SQVTM and CDR2 ANQGSEA come from the germline V gene. The CDR3 here is CSVVSAYTGELFF. Written as DNA, the CDR3 is TGCAGCGTTGTCAGTGCCTACACCGGGGAGCTGTTTTTT.

The J gene is TRBJ2-3, the V gene TRBV6-2 or TRBV6-3; 7 bases match TRBD2. V was clipped by 0 bases and J by 1 base; unmatched bases: 19. The V gene's germline CDR1 is MNHEY and CDR2 SVGEGT. There are 21 residues in the CDR3. CDR3 DNA: TGTGCCAGCAGTTACTCGAGCGGAAAAGCGGGAATGATGAGGGGCACAGATACGCAGTATTTT. Translated, it gives CASSYSSGKAGMMRGTDTQYF.

The J gene is TRBJ1-4, the V gene TRBV5-1; D unresolved. Germline lookup yields CDR1 SGHRS and CDR2 YFSETQ. This CDR3 is 15 amino acids long. V dropped 0 bases and J dropped 0 bases, with 6 bases sitting between them. In DNA, the CDR3 is TGCGCCAGCAGCTTGGCCGGGACAACTAATGAAAAACTGTTTTTT. It is translated as CASSLAGTTNEKLFF. Full variable domain (outside the CDR3, taken from reference TRBV5-1 and TRBJ1-4): KAGVTQTPRYLIKTRGQQVTLSCSPISGHRSVSWYQQTPGQGLQFLFEYFSETQRNKGNFPGRFSGRQFSNSRSEMNVSTLELGDSALYLCASSLAGTTNEKLFFGSGTQLSVL.

This rearrangement joins TRBV27 to TRBJ1-3; D gene unclear. V dropped 2 bases and J dropped 2 bases, with 7 bases sitting between them. The CDR3 spans 14 residues. Germline V gene data show CDR1 as MNHEY and CDR2 as SMNVEV (reference sequence). The CDR3 reads CASSLRSTGNTIYF. In DNA form, the CDR3 reads TGTGCCAGCAGTTTACGGAGTACTGGAAACACCATATATTTT.

This chain links TRBV4-2 with TRBJ2-5; possibly TRBD1 for D (5 bases). Trimming took 4 bases from V and 2 from J, leaving 11 bases between them. Germline CDR1 and CDR2: LGHNA and YNFKEQ. CDR3 length equals 14 residues. The CDR3 loop reads CASSRHRTQETQYF. In DNA, the CDR3 is TGTGCCAGCAGCCGGCACAGGACGCAAGAGACCCAGTACTTC.

The rearrangement uses TRBV27 and TRBJ2-3; D unclear. This CDR3 is 14 amino acids long. CDR1 MNHEY and CDR2 SMNVEV come from the germline V gene (reference sequence). Trimming removed 0 bases from V and 2 bases from J, with 6 bases in between. The CDR3 DNA sequence: TGTGCCAGCAGTTTATCCCGGGTCACAGATACGCAGTATTTT. This translates into CASSLSRVTDTQYF.

This clonotype was seen many times. CDR3 loop: CASSLVVRGPNTEAFF. CDR3 nucleotide sequence: TGCGCCAGCAGCTTGGTGGTACGGGGACCGAACACTGAAGCTTTCTTT. The V gene is TRBV5-1, the J gene TRBJ1-1; the D gene is possibly TRBD1 (5 bases). CDR1 and CDR2 (germline): SGHRS, YFSETQ. Between the trimmed V and J ends, which lost 0 bases and 1 base, there was a span of 13 bases. There are 16 residues in the CDR3. Full variable domain (rest looked up from reference TRBV5-1 and TRBJ1-1): KAGVTQTPRYLIKTRGQQVTLSCSPISGHRSVSWYQQTPGQGLQFLFEYFSETQRNKGNFPGRFSGRQFSNSRSEMNVSTLELGDSALYLCASSLVVRGPNTEAFFGQGTRLTVV.

The CDR3: CCARSVRLAGTYEQYF. The CDR3 nucleotides are TGCTGCGCTAGGTCCGTGCGGCTAGCGGGGACCTACGAGCAGTACTTC. The chain is built from TRBV20-1 and TRBJ2-7, with 9 bases lining up with TRBD2. In germline, CDR1 is DFQATT, CDR2 SNEGSKA (reference sequence). This CDR3 comprises 16 residues.

This chain uses TRBV5-1 with TRBJ2-5, with TRBD1 identical over 7 bases. The CDR3 runs to 13 residues. CDR1 SGHRS and CDR2 YFSETQ come from the germline V gene. V lost 3 bases, J lost 3 bases, and 2 bases stayed unmatched. The CDR3 DNA sequence: TGCGCCAGCAGCTGGCAGGGGGAAGAGACCCAGTACTTC. Amino acid sequence: CASSWQGEETQYF.

This clonotype was seen repeatedly, ten times or more. The CDR3 sequence: CASSLAQGVQPQHF. The CDR3 nucleotides read TGCGCCAGCAGCTTGGCCCAGGGAGTCCAGCCCCAGCATTTT. V usage is TRBV5-1 and J usage is TRBJ1-5, with a possible D match to TRBD1 (5 bases). V gave up 0 bases and J gave up 7 bases, with 11 bases separating them. The CDR3 is 14 residues long. Germline V lookup: CDR1 SGHRS, CDR2 YFSETQ.

The rearrangement uses TRBV6-2 or TRBV6-3 and TRBJ2-6; 9 bases fit TRBD1. CDR1 and CDR2 (germline): MNHEY, SVGEGT. V was clipped by 5 bases and J by 1 base; unmatched bases: 12. The CDR3 length is 19 residues. For the CDR3, the DNA is TGTGCCAGCAGTCGCTGGGAGCGGGACAGGGCATCTGGGGCCAACGTCCTGACTTTC. Encoded protein: CASSRWERDRASGANVLTF.

This clonotype was seen at least ten times. The chain has TRBV20-1 and TRBJ1-3; unclear D gene. CDR3 length: 14 residues. The V and J ends lost 5 bases and 1 base respectively, with 12 bases between them. Germline CDR1 is DFQATT and CDR2 is SNEGSKA (reference sequence). CDR3 nucleotides: TGCAGTGCTTCCGACGTTCAGTCTGGAAACACCATATATTTT. It specifies CSASDVQSGNTIYF.

The chain is built from TRBV2 and TRBJ2-7; D uncertain. V lost 3 bases, J lost 3 bases, and 9 bases lay in between. The CDR3 length is 13 residues. CDR1 and CDR2 from the germline V gene are SNHLY and FYNNEI. The CDR3 is CASSDWTNYEQYF. CDR3 DNA sequence: TGTGCCAGCAGTGATTGGACGAACTACGAGCAGTACTTC.